A single TCR beta chain is shown here with its context. This entry is derived from a study of blood T cell repertoires in COVID-19. Participants, about 18 to 90 years old, spanned approximately 26 US areas. Participant reports of clinical history set cohort assignment. Authors' analysis steps: From reference gene primer amplification, estimates of nucleated cell counts were derived. Measured with immunoSEQ multiplex PCR; TCRdb has only the in-frame clones, and not every one. D and trimming come from the DNA, and the V and J calls and clone size come from that table. Of approximately 290,000 clones listed, 90% are singletons. This CDR3 region has 15 residues. From germline, CDR1 is SEHNR and CDR2 FQNEAQ (reference sequence). V lost 1 base and J lost 5; bases outside the gene matches: 2.

The rearrangement links TRBV7-9 to TRBJ2-1, with TRBD1 matching 10 bases. The sequenced sample consisted of PBMCs or T cells enriched from blood (not recorded which). The sequence was collected from a woman younger than 35 with acute COVID-19. CDR3 in amino acids: CASSLGQGAHNEQFF. CDR3 in DNA: TGTGCCAGCAGCTTAGGACAGGGGGCGCACAATGAGCAGTTCTTC.